The rows below give T cell receptor beta chains drawn from one sample of a study of blood T cell repertoires in COVID-19. Some clones are missing from TCRdb's copy, which holds only in-frame ones; the method was immunoSEQ multiplex PCR. Among about 380,000 clones listed, roughly 90% were seen once. Sequencing was carried out using peripheral blood. Source of these receptors: a man aged 35-49 years with acute or convalescent COVID-19. Both conserved end residues are part of each CDR3.

J gene: TRBJ1-2; V gene: TRBV3-1/TRBV3-2; CDR3 protein: CASSQEVRGGYYGYTF
J gene: TRBJ1-5; V gene: TRBV4-1; CDR3 protein: CASSRQGKNQPQHF
J gene: TRBJ2-7; V gene: TRBV23-1; CDR3 protein: CASSTYEQYF
J gene: TRBJ2-3; V gene: TRBV15; CDR3 protein: CATSRDLGLANTQYF
J gene: TRBJ1-1; V gene: TRBV7-2; CDR3 protein: CASSLTGNTEAFF
J gene: TRBJ2-7; V gene: TRBV28; CDR3 protein: CASSQGQGGLNEQYF
J gene: TRBJ2-1; V gene: TRBV24-1; CDR3 protein: CATSDFAGANYNEQFF
J gene: TRBJ1-2; V gene: TRBV19; CDR3 protein: CASSIGQGADGYTF
J gene: TRBJ1-2; V gene: TRBV5-6; CDR3 protein: CASSPGYGYTF
J gene: TRBJ2-5; V gene: TRBV5-1; CDR3 protein: CASSRQETQYF
J gene: TRBJ1-5; V gene: TRBV4-2; CDR3 protein: CASSLNNQPQHF
J gene: TRBJ1-5; V gene: TRBV21-1; CDR3 protein: CASSILFPQHF